Below, one T cell receptor (beta chain) is given with its context. Its antigen remains unidentified. This sample was included in a study of cytomegalovirus exposure and HLA in healthy donors. The PCR had 60 Vbeta and 13 Jbeta primers. Assay used: immunoSEQ multiplex PCR; TCRdb lists only in-frame clones, some missing. This table holds some 170,000 clones, more than 60% found once. Study findings and constraints: Certain sequence variants were highly shared and formed a cluster, and this cluster was likely a sequencing artifact. Available immune exposure information was restricted to CMV serostatus only. A later analysis, which compared TCR beta chains of equal frequency, found the HLA-associated ones more clonally expanded. A later analysis revealed that TCR association rates differed between HLA loci, peaking at DRB1 and bottoming out at HLA-C.

The sample consisted of PBMCs. This receptor was taken from a human donor in good health.

CDR3: CASSRRWDNYNTF. As DNA, the CDR3 is TGTGCCAGCAGCCGAAGATGGGACAATTACAACACCTTC. The V and J genes are TRBV14 and TRBJ1-2, with D maybe TRBD1 (6 bases). This CDR3 region has 13 residues. Per germline, CDR1 SGHDN and CDR2 FVKESK. V lost 4 bases to trimming and J lost 12 bases, with 18 bases between them. The variable domain in full, completed from reference TRBV14 and TRBJ1-2, reads EAGVTQFPSHSVIEKGQTVTLRCDPISGHDNLYWYRRVMGKEIKFLLHFVKESKQDESGMPNNRFLAERTGGTYSTLKVQPAELEDSGVYFCASSRRWDNYNTFGSGTRLTVV.